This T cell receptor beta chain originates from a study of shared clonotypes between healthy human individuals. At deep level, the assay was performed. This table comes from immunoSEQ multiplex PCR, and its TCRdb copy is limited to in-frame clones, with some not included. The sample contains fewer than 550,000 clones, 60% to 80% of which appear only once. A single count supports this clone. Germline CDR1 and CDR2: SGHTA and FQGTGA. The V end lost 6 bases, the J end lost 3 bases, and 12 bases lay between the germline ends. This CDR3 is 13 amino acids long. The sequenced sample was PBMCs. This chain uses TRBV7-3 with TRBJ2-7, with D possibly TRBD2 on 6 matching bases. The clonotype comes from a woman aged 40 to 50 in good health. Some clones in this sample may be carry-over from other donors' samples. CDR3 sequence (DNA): TGTGCCAGCAGATCACGGGAGAGCTACGAGCAGTACTTC. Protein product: CASRSRESYEQYF.